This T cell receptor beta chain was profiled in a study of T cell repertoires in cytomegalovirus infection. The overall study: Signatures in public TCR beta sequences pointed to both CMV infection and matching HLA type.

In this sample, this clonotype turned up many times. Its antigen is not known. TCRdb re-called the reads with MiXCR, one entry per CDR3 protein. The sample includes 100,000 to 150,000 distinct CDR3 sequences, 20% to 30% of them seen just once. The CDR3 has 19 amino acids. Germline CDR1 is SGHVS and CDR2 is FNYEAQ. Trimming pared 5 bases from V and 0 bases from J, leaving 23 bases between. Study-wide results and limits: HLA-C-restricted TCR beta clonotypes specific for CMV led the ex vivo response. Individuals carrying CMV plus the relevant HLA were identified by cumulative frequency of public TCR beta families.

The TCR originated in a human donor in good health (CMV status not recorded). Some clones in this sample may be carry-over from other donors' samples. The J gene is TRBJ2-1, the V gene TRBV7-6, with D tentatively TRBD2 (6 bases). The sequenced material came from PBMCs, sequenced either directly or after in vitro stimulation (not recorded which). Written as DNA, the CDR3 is TGTGCCAGCAGCCTGGGCGGGAACAGAGCCGCGAGCTCCTACAATGAGCAGTTCTTC. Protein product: CASSLGGNRAASSYNEQFF.